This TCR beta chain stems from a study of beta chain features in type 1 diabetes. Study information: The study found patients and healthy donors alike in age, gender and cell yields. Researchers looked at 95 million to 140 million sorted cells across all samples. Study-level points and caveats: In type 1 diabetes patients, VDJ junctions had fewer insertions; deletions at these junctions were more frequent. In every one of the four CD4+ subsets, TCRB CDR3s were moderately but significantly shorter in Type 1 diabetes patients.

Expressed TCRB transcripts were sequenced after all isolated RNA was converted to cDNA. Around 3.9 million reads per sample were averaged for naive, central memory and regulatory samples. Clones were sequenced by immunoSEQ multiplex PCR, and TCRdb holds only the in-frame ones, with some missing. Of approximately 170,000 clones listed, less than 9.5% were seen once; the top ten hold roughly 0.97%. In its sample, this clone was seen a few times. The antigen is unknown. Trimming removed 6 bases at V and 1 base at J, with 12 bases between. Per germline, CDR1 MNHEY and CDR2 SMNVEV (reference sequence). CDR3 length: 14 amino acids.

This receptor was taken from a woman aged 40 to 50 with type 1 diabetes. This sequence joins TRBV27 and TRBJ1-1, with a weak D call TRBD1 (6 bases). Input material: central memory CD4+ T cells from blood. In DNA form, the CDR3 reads TGTGCCAGCAGGGTTACAGGGAAGAACACTGAAGCTTTCTTT. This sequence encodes CASRVTGKNTEAFF.